The subject of this entry is one T cell receptor beta chain. CDR1 is LNHNV and CDR2 is YYDKDF in the germline V gene (reference sequence). This CDR3 is 14 amino acids long. Trimming removed 0 bases at V and 6 bases at J, with 10 bases between. Sequencing was performed with immunoSEQ multiplex PCR; in TCRdb, only in-frame clones are kept and a portion is missing. The sample has some 70,000 clones, 80% to 95% seen once. This sample is drawn from a study of technical replicates of blood from several donors. The source is a human donor in good health. Some clones in this sample may be carry-over from other donors' samples. The sequenced material came from PBMCs. This chain joins TRBV15 and TRBJ2-3; tentative D call: TRBD2 (6 bases). CDR3 DNA sequence: TGTGCCACCAGCAGAGAGGCGGGATGGGATACGCAGTATTTT. The encoded protein is CATSREAGWDTQYF.